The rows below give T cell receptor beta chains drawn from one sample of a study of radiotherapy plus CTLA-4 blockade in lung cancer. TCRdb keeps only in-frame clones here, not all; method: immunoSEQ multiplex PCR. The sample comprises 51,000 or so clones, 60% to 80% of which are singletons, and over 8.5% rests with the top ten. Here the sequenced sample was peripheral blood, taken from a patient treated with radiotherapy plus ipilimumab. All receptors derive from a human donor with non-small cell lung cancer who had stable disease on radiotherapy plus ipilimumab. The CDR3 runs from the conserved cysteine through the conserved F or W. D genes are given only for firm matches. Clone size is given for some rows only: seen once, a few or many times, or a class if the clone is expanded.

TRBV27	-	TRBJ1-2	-	CASSLSATGIYGYTF	TGTGCCAGCAGTTTATCGGCCACAGGGATCTATGGCTACACCTTC
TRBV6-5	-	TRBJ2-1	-	CASSKGSRNFNEQFF	TGTGCCAGCAGCAAAGGATCACGTAATTTCAATGAGCAGTTCTTC
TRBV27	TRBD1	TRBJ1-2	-	CASSIGQGLYGYTF	TGTGCCAGCAGTATTGGACAGGGGCTCTATGGCTACACCTTC
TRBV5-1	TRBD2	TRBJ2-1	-	CASSRALAGYNEQFF	TGCGCCAGCAGCCGGGCACTAGCGGGGTACAATGAGCAGTTCTTC
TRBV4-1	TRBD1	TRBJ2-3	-	CASSQTGTGGGDTQYF	TGCGCCAGCAGCCAAACCGGGACAGGGGGTGGTGATACGCAGTATTTT
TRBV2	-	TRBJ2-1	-	CASSESRVGRVNEQFF	TGTGCCAGCAGTGAAAGTAGGGTCGGGCGGGTCAATGAGCAGTTCTTC
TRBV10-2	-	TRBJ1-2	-	CASFTAGGGNYGYTF	TGCGCCAGCTTTACTGCCGGGGGGGGCAATTATGGCTACACCTTC
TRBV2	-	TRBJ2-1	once	CASSDARQFF	TGTGCCAGCAGTGATGCCCGGCAGTTCTTC
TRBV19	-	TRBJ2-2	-	CASNLGGNTGELFF	TGTGCCAGTAACCTCGGAGGGAACACCGGGGAGCTGTTTTTT
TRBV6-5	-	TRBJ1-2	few	CASSYSRGSYMDGYTF	TGTGCCAGCAGTTACTCGAGAGGAAGCTACATGGATGGCTACACCTTC
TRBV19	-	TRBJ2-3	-	CASSIERGTSITDTQYF	TGTGCCAGTAGTATCGAAAGGGGGACCAGCATCACAGATACGCAGTATTTT
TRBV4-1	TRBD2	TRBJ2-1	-	CASSPLGGGAYEQFF	TGCGCCAGCAGCCCCCTGGGCGGGGGGGCCTATGAGCAGTTCTTC
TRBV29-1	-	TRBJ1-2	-	CSVSNIHYTF	TGCAGCGTTAGTAATATTCATTACACCTTC
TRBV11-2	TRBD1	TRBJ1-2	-	CASSSLGTGGYGYTF	TGTGCCAGCAGCTCCCTCGGGACAGGGGGCTATGGCTACACCTTC
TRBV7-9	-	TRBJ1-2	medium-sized	CASSLYGLYGYTF	TGTGCCAGCAGCTTATACGGATTATATGGCTACACCTTC
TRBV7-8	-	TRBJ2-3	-	CASSLVVGTSTDTQYF	TGTGCCAGCAGCTTAGTAGTTGGTACTAGCACAGATACGCAGTATTTT
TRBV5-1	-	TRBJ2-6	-	CASSVGHSYGANVLTF	TGCGCCAGCAGCGTGGGACATTCCTATGGGGCCAACGTCCTGACTTTC
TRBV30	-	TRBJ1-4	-	CAWSGKQGSSTNEKLFF	TGTGCCTGGAGTGGGAAACAGGGTTCATCGACTAATGAAAAACTGTTTTTT
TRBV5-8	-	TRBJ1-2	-	CASSLRAGDGYTF	TGTGCCAGCAGCTTGAGGGCGGGCGATGGCTACACCTTC
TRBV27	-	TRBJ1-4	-	CASSFGRFDRNEKLFF	TGTGCCAGCAGTTTCGGCAGGTTTGATCGTAATGAAAAACTGTTTTTT
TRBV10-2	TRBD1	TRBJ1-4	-	CATRTGTNEKLFF	TGCGCCACTCGGACAGGAACTAATGAAAAACTGTTTTTT
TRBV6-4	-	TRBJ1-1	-	CASKSNTEAFF	TGTGCCAGCAAATCGAACACTGAAGCTTTCTTT
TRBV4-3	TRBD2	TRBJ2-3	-	CASSHRTSGSTDTQYF	TGCGCCAGCAGCCATAGGACTAGCGGGAGCACAGATACGCAGTATTTT
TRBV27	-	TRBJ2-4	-	CASSSLTPGRPTKNIQYF	TGTGCCAGCAGTTCCCTAACCCCAGGGCGGCCGACCAAAAACATTCAGTACTTC
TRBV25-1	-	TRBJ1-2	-	CASSPTPGVHGYTF	TGTGCCAGCAGCCCGACCCCAGGGGTTCATGGCTACACCTTC
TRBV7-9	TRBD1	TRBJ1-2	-	CASSPAGTGTSAGYTF	TGTGCCAGCAGCCCAGCCGGGACAGGGACGTCGGCTGGCTACACCTTC
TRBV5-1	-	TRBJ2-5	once	CASSLGGRQETQYF	TGCGCCAGCAGCTTGGGCGGACGCCAAGAGACCCAGTACTTC
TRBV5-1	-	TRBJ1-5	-	CASSPEGSGQNQPQHF	TGCGCCAGCAGCCCCGAAGGATCGGGCCAAAATCAGCCCCAGCATTTT
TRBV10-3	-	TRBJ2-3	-	CAIDSQGTQYF	TGTGCCATCGACTCCCAGGGTACGCAGTATTTT
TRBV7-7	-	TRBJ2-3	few	CASSLGGRDTQYF	TGTGCCAGCAGCTTAGGCGGTCGAGATACGCAGTATTTT
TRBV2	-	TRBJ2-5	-	CASKTTVQETQYF	TGTGCCAGCAAGACGACAGTACAAGAGACCCAGTACTTC
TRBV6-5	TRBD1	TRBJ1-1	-	CASSLTGFMNTEAFF	TGTGCCAGCAGCCTGACAGGGTTCATGAACACTGAAGCTTTCTTT
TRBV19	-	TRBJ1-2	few	CASSIVNVGYTF	TGTGCCAGTAGTATAGTTAATGTGGGCTACACCTTC
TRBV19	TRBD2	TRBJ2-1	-	CASRGSGGAPQGLYNEQFF	TGTGCCAGTAGGGGGAGCGGGGGGGCCCCCCAGGGACTCTACAATGAGCAGTTCTTC
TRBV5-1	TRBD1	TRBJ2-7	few	CASSLQGQGAYEQYF	TGCGCCAGCAGCTTGCAGGGACAGGGGGCTTACGAGCAGTACTTC
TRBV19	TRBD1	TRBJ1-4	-	CASSLWTGRREKLFF	TGTGCCAGTAGTCTATGGACAGGGAGACGAGAAAAACTGTTTTTT
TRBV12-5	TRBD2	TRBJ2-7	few	CASGLRPGGAPYEQYF	TGTGCTAGTGGTTTAAGGCCGGGGGGGGCCCCCTACGAGCAGTACTTC
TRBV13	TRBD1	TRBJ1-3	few	CASSLGRTGGGNTIYF	TGTGCCAGCAGCTTAGGAAGGACAGGGGGAGGAAACACCATATATTTT
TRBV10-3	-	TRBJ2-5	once	CAISESDSPIGTQYF	TGTGCCATCAGTGAATCTGACTCCCCGATAGGGACCCAGTACTTC
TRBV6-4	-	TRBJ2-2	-	CASSERETGELFF	TGTGCCAGCAGTGAAAGGGAAACCGGGGAGCTGTTTTTT
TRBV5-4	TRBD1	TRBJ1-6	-	CASSTGDRGNSPLHF	TGTGCCAGCAGCACCGGGGACAGGGGGAATTCACCCCTCCACTTT
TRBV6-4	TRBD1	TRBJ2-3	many	CASSDMTGGDTDTQYF	TGTGCCAGCAGTGATATGACAGGGGGCGATACAGATACGCAGTATTTT
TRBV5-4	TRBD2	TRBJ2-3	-	CASSLKLAGSTDTQYF	TGTGCCAGCAGCCTGAAACTAGCGGGGAGCACAGATACGCAGTATTTT
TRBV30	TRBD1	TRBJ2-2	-	CASRGRSTGELFF	TGTGCCTCTAGGGGGCGCAGCACCGGGGAGCTGTTTTTT
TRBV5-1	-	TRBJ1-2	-	CASSSFYGYTF	TGCGCCAGCAGCTCCTTCTATGGCTACACCTTC
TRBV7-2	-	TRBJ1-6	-	CASSLVSSGKSSYNSPLHF	TGTGCCAGCAGCTTAGTTAGCTCAGGGAAAAGCTCCTATAATTCACCCCTCCACTTT
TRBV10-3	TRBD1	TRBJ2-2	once	CAISEGPDRGNTGELFF	TGTGCCATCAGTGAGGGGCCGGACAGGGGAAACACCGGGGAGCTGTTTTTT
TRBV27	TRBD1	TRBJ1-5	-	CASSKTGEGVSNQPQHF	TGTGCCAGCAGTAAGACAGGGGAAGGGGTTAGCAATCAGCCCCAGCATTTT
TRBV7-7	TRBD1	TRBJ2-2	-	CASSSGQGSTGELFF	TGTGCCAGCAGCTCGGGACAGGGCTCGACCGGGGAGCTGTTTTTT
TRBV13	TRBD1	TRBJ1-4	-	CASSPGTGQTNEKLFF	TGTGCCAGCAGCCCCGGGACAGGGCAAACTAATGAAAAACTGTTTTTT